This T cell receptor beta chain was recorded in a study of identical twins. Each CDR3 protein is one row after TCRdb ran MiXCR on the 5' RACE reads. The table shows roughly 770,000 distinct CDR3 sequences, with around a sixth occurring only once. Germline CDR1 reads GTSNPN; CDR2 reads SVGIG (reference sequence). The CDR3 covers 11 residues. The V end was cut by 5 bases, the J end by 5 bases, with 9 bases between. This sample was also put to use in a study of T cells expressing NK-cell markers. That investigation notes: Sequenced donors, eight in total, included seven who were HCMV-seropositive and one who was seronegative.

The rearrangement links TRBV30 to TRBJ2-5; D call uncertain. The receptor comes from a woman younger than 30 in good health. The sequenced sample consisted of PBMCs. The CDR3 nucleotides read TGTGCCTGGGGGCTAGTTGAGACCCAGTACTTC. Protein product: CAWGLVETQYF.